This TCR beta chain was found in a study of Ad26.COV2.S vaccination and SARS-CoV-2 variants. At the level of the study: Recipients of Ad26.COV2.S got it intramuscularly, once or twice 56 days apart. Study-wide findings and caveats: Analyses of TCR breadth and depth may have underestimated total T cell responses.

A note on this clone: Its target is not known.

Produced via immunoSEQ multiplex PCR; TCRdb's table is partial and in-frame only. The data show about 350,000 clones, with 70% to 90% seen just once and approximately 3.5% held by the top ten. The treatment here: approximately 18 received Ad26.COV2.S at low or high dose, single or two shots; 5 received placebo; per-sample allocation not given. Day 63 following the first vaccine or placebo injection was when the samples were taken. Donation was by an adult aged 18-55 years who was in Boston. Trimming stripped 3 bases from V and 8 bases from J, with 20 bases between. Germline loops: CDR1 ENHRY, CDR2 SYGVKD. This CDR3 is built from 17 residues.

The chain has TRBV10-3 and TRBJ1-6, with TRBD1 as a possible D gene (5 bases). The receptor was isolated from a person aged 18-65 years who received the Ad26.COV2.S COVID-19 vaccine or a placebo. Sample: peripheral blood, taken in a trial of Ad26.COV2.S vaccine versus placebo. The CDR3 DNA is TGTGCCATCAGTGACCCCAACAGGTACCGAGAGGATTCACCCCTCCACTTT. Translating it yields CAISDPNRYREDSPLHF.